This TCR beta chain was recorded in a study of blood T cell repertoires in COVID-19. Study in general: Both acute and convalescent COVID-19 samples were obtained from the United States, Italy and Spain. In each case, the material was cDNA or gDNA derived from T cells, B-cell-depleted T cells, or PBMCs.

With V trimmed by 0 bases and J by 7 bases, 6 bases remained unmatched. Germline lookup yields CDR1 KGHSH and CDR2 LQKENI. The length of the CDR3 is 16 residues. Authors' processing steps: Estimation of nucleated cell counts relied on the amplification of reference gene primers. Sequencing used immunoSEQ multiplex PCR; TCRdb keeps in-frame clones, though not all of them. V and J calls and clone size are those listed in that table; D and trimming were worked out from the DNA. The profile shows 150,000 or so clones, under 90% of them singletons. The specimen was peripheral blood. The receptor was isolated from a human donor in a cohort sampled during active COVID-19. This chain uses TRBV18 with TRBJ2-7; 13 bases line up with TRBD2. CDR3 in amino acids: CASSPPGLAGVWEQYV. CDR3 in DNA: TGTGCCAGCTCACCACCTGGACTAGCGGGAGTTTGGGAGCAGTACGTC.